These 30 T cell receptor beta chains share one sample of origin, sequenced in a study of cytomegalovirus exposure and HLA in healthy donors. Both 60 Vbeta primers and 13 Jbeta primers went into the PCR. Data came from immunoSEQ multiplex PCR; TCRdb stores just in-frame clones and leaves some out. The table includes approximately 160,000 clones, over 70% detected once. Sequencing was performed on PBMCs. The receptors here all came from a man aged 45-65 years in good health and CMV-seropositive.

This clone showed up just a few times. V and J are TRBV6-6 and TRBJ1-3; a weak D match, TRBD1 (6 bases). The V gene's germline CDR1 is MNHNY and CDR2 SVGAGI (reference sequence). The length of the CDR3 is 15 residues. The V gene lost 5 bases and the J gene lost 4 bases, with 15 bases spanning the gap. CDR3 loop: CASSLGGAAGNTIYF. The CDR3 DNA is TGTGCCAGCAGTCTAGGGGGGGCAGCAGGAAACACCATATATTTT.

V is TRBV7-2 and J is TRBJ2-5; a possible D gene is TRBD1 (5 bases). Germline V lookup: CDR1 SGHTA, CDR2 FQGNSA. The CDR3 has 15 residues. The V gene lost 2 bases and the J gene lost 5 bases, with 15 bases spanning the gap. CDR3 nucleotide sequence: TGTGCCAGCAGCTTAAACTGGGGCAGCCAGGAGACCCAGTACTTC. Amino acids: CASSLNWGSQETQYF.

The rearrangement links TRBV11-1 to TRBJ2-4; TRBD1 agrees at 9 bases. Germline V gene data show CDR1 as SGHAT and CDR2 as FQDESV (reference sequence). The trim removed 5 bases at V and 8 bases at J, leaving 7 bases unmatched. The CDR3 consists of 14 residues. The CDR3 coding sequence is TGTGCCAGCAGCCATGGGACAGGGAGTGACATTCAGTACTTC. Its translation: CASSHGTGSDIQYF.

The chain employs TRBV4-3 and TRBJ1-5, with D tentatively TRBD1 (5 bases). This CDR3 comprises 16 residues. The V and J ends lost 0 bases and 4 bases respectively, with 13 bases between them. CDR1 is LGHNA and CDR2 is YSLEER in the germline V gene. CDR3 nucleotides: TGCGCCAGCAGCCAAGAACGGCAGGGTTTTAATCAGCCCCAGCATTTT. It is translated as CASSQERQGFNQPQHF.

This sequence joins TRBV28 and TRBJ2-1; the match to TRBD2 covers 11 bases. The V gene's germline CDR1 is MDHEN and CDR2 SYDVKM. V gave up 6 bases and J gave up 4 bases; unmatched junction bases: 5. This CDR3 has 15 amino acids. The DNA of the CDR3 is TGTGCCAGCAGACGGACTAGCGGGCCTTACAATGAGCAGTTCTTC. Translation: CASRRTSGPYNEQFF.

The V call is TRBV2, the J call TRBJ2-7, with TRBD2 matching over 7 bases. The CDR3 is 13 amino acids. With 6 bases clipped from V and 2 bases from J, the junction kept 4 bases outside the gene matches. Germline loops: CDR1 SNHLY, CDR2 FYNNEI. CDR3 protein: CASSEGTTYEQYF. For the CDR3, the DNA is TGTGCCAGCAGCGAGGGGACTACCTACGAGCAGTACTTC. The whole variable domain, remainder taken from reference TRBV2 and TRBJ2-7, is EPEVTQTPSHQVTQMGQEVILRCVPISNHLYFYWYRQILGQKVEFLVSFYNNEISEKSEIFDDQFSVERPDGSNFTLKIRSTKLEDSAMYFCASSEGTTYEQYFGPGTRLTVT.

This chain joins TRBV7-2 and TRBJ2-2; 10 positions agree with TRBD1. Trimming took 4 bases from V and 5 from J; bases not matched to a gene: 10. This CDR3 spans 17 amino acids. Germline V gene sequence: CDR1 SGHTA, CDR2 FQGNSA. The CDR3 sequence is CASSSPQTGGRTGELFF. The CDR3 DNA reads TGTGCCAGCAGCTCCCCCCAGACAGGGGGCAGAACCGGGGAGCTGTTTTTT.

On this clone itself: One end of the junction is discordant with germline, which a read error may explain. Other DNA sequences in this sample translate to the same CDR3. The V call is TRBV28, the J call TRBJ1-5, with D unresolved. Germline V gene sequence: CDR1 MDHEN, CDR2 SYDVKM. The CDR3 length is 13 residues. CDR3 in amino acids: CASKEGTAQPQHF. CDR3 in DNA: TGTGCCAGCAAGGAGGGAACAGCTCAGCCTCAGCATTTT.

V and J are TRBV10-2 and TRBJ2-5; possibly TRBD2 for D (6 bases). CDR3 length: 14 amino acids. Trimming removed 6 bases at V and 3 bases at J, with 14 bases between. Per the germline V gene, CDR1 is WSHSY and CDR2 is SAAADI. The CDR3 is CASRPNLAKETQYF. CDR3 DNA sequence: TGCGCCAGCAGACCCAACCTAGCGAAAGAGACCCAGTACTTC.

J is TRBJ1-3 and V is TRBV27; D possibly corresponds to TRBD1 (5 bases). This CDR3 contains 14 residues. Trimming cost V 4 bases and J 0 bases, with 7 bases left between them. The germline V gene encodes CDR1 MNHEY and CDR2 SMNVEV (reference sequence). CDR3 DNA sequence: TGTGCCAGCAGTTCAAGGGGCTCTGGAAACACCATATATTTT. Its translation is CASSSRGSGNTIYF.

This clone was counted once. The V and J genes are TRBV5-1 and TRBJ1-5; D ambiguous. Per the germline V gene, CDR1 is SGHRS and CDR2 is YFSETQ. The CDR3 contains 14 residues. The V and J ends lost 9 bases and 7 bases respectively, with 20 bases between them. This chain's CDR3 is CANSSREVGQPQHF. The CDR3 DNA sequence: TGCGCCAACTCCTCCCGGGAGGTCGGACAGCCCCAGCATTTT.

The chain combines TRBV28 with TRBJ1-2; 8 bases line up with TRBD1. The CDR3 runs 16 residues. Germline-derived CDR1 and CDR2 are MDHEN and SYDVKM. Trimming removed 4 bases from V and 4 bases from J; junction bases left unmatched: 11. The CDR3 protein is CASSSGQDGFSYGYTF. The DNA of the CDR3 is TGTGCCAGCAGTTCGGGACAGGATGGGTTCTCCTATGGCTACACCTTC.

This clone showed up just once. This chain joins TRBV4-1 and TRBJ1-4; 12 nucleotides agree with TRBD1. This CDR3 spans 20 amino acids. Germline V gene lookup returns CDR1 MGHRA and CDR2 YSYEKL. V gave up 1 base and J gave up 7 bases; unmatched junction bases: 16. The CDR3 here is CASSQAASGTGGAGAEKLFF. DNA of the CDR3: TGCGCCAGCAGCCAAGCAGCGTCCGGGACAGGGGGCGCGGGGGCTGAAAAACTGTTTTTT.

The chain combines TRBV6-5 with TRBJ1-1; 8 bases agree with TRBD1. Trimming at V came to 6 bases and at J to 1 base, leaving 7 bases not matched to a gene. This CDR3 has 15 residues. In germline, CDR1 is MNHEY, CDR2 SVGAGI. CDR3 DNA sequence: TGTGCCAGCAGCACCCCAGGGACAGGGAACACTGAAGCTTTCTTT. Translating it yields CASSTPGTGNTEAFF.

This clone was seen once. The chain has TRBV10-1 and TRBJ1-2; no clear D gene. The CDR3 has 15 amino acids. Per germline, CDR1 WNHNN and CDR2 SYGVQD (reference sequence). Trimming removed 2 bases at V and 4 bases at J, with 14 bases between. DNA for the CDR3: TGCGCCAGCAGTGAGCCCGGGGAGGAAACCTATGGCTACACCTTC. It translates to CASSEPGEETYGYTF.

The chain employs TRBV6-6 and TRBJ2-1; the match to TRBD2 covers 7 bases. Per germline, CDR1 MNHNY and CDR2 SVGAGI (reference sequence). This CDR3 has 14 residues. Unmatched junction bases numbered 8, after V lost 4 bases and J lost 8 bases. As DNA, the CDR3 is TGTGCCAGCAGTTTCCCGAGCGGGATCTATGAGCAGTTCTTC. Amino acid sequence: CASSFPSGIYEQFF.

The chain couples TRBV7-9 to TRBJ1-1, with D maybe TRBD1 (5 bases). The CDR3 has 13 residues. Germline V gene lookup returns CDR1 SEHNR and CDR2 FQNEAQ (reference sequence). The germline V and J ends were trimmed by 2 bases and 1 base, with 5 bases remaining between them. The chain's CDR3 is CASSLRGNTEAFF. The CDR3 DNA sequence: TGTGCCAGCAGCTTAAGGGGGAACACTGAAGCTTTCTTT.

Here the CDR3 DNA reads TGTGCCAGCAAAAGAACTGGCCAAGAGACCCAGTACTTC. It translates to CASKRTGQETQYF. The chain couples TRBV11-2 to TRBJ2-5; D call uncertain. The CDR3 consists of 13 residues. Trimming removed 7 bases from V and 1 base from J, with 10 bases in between. Germline V gene data show CDR1 as SGHAT and CDR2 as FQNNGV.

The V and J genes are TRBV5-1 and TRBJ2-5; TRBD2 matches 10 bases. Germline-derived CDR1 and CDR2 are SGHRS and YFSETQ. V lost 3 bases to trimming and J lost 1 base; unmatched junction nucleotides: 3. The CDR3 runs 15 residues. The CDR3 DNA reads as TGCGCCAGCAGCTCACTAGCGGGAAGCCAAGAGACCCAGTACTTC. It is translated as CASSSLAGSQETQYF.

The chain couples TRBV28 to TRBJ2-2, with TRBD1 as a possible D gene (6 bases). Germline V CDR1 and CDR2: MDHEN, SYDVKM. Trimming removed 7 bases at V and 4 bases at J, with 13 bases between. This CDR3 is 14 amino acids long. The CDR3 nucleotides are TGTGCCAGCACCGGGACACCAGCCACCGGGGAGCTGTTTTTT. Residues: CASTGTPATGELFF.

The chain is built from TRBV5-6 and TRBJ1-2; 11 bases align to TRBD1. This CDR3 has 16 residues. The germline gives CDR1 SGHDT, CDR2 YYEEEE. V trimming: 4 bases; J trimming: 1 base; junction bases outside the gene matches: 6. CDR3 protein: CASSRTGGAYNYGYTF. Here the CDR3 DNA reads TGTGCCAGCAGCAGGACAGGGGGCGCCTATAACTATGGCTACACCTTC.

CDR3 nucleotide sequence: TGTGCCAGTAGTATTGTCCGATTGGGACAGGGGGCGAATGAGCAGTTCTTC. Amino acids: CASSIVRLGQGANEQFF. The V call is TRBV19, the J call TRBJ2-1, with TRBD1 matching 12 bases. The V gene end was trimmed by 3 bases and the J gene end by 7 bases; junction bases not matched to a gene: 10. Germline CDR1 and CDR2: LNHDA and SQIVND (reference sequence). The CDR3 has 17 residues.

This chain uses TRBV27 with TRBJ2-3; 10 nucleotides agree with TRBD2. CDR3 length: 15 amino acids. Germline V lookup: CDR1 MNHEY, CDR2 SMNVEV (reference sequence). Trimming took 2 bases from V and 5 from J; bases not matched to a gene: 4. CDR3 amino acids: CASSLMGLARDTQYF. In nucleotides, the CDR3 is TGTGCCAGCAGTTTAATGGGACTAGCGAGAGATACGCAGTATTTT.

V gene TRBV9 combines with J gene TRBJ2-3, with TRBD1 identical over 7 bases. V trimming: 3 bases; J trimming: 8 bases; junction bases outside the gene matches: 6. The CDR3 loop spans 13 amino acids. Germline V CDR1 and CDR2: SGDLS, YYNGEE. The CDR3 DNA reads TGTGCCAGCAGCGAGACAGGGCTTGGTACGCAGTATTTT. This translates into CASSETGLGTQYF.

This chain links TRBV4-2 with TRBJ2-7, with 8 bases that match TRBD2. V dropped 0 bases and J dropped 6; count of bases not matched to a gene: 10. This CDR3 comprises 16 residues. Germline CDR1 LGHNA, CDR2 YNFKEQ. CDR3 DNA sequence: TGTGCCAGCAGCCAAGATCGGGCGGGAGGTGGGCTCGAGCAGTACTTC. This translates into CASSQDRAGGGLEQYF.

The chain has TRBV6-1 and TRBJ1-6; weak D call: TRBD1 (6 bases). The CDR3 spans 15 residues. Per germline, CDR1 MNHNS and CDR2 SASEGT. V lost 5 bases and J 8 bases, leaving 16 bases between the germline ends. CDR3 DNA sequence: TGTGCCAGCAGTCCCGGGACAATCAATTATTCACCCCTCCACTTT. Amino acids: CASSPGTINYSPLHF.

The rearrangement joins TRBV6-5 to TRBJ2-1; D may be TRBD1 (6 bases). The ends were cut back, 6 bases at V and 0 bases at J, with 12 bases in the middle. The CDR3 is 15 amino acids. The V gene's germline CDR1 is MNHEY and CDR2 SVGAGI. The CDR3 spells CASRRDTRSYNEQFF. The CDR3 bases are TGTGCCAGCAGGAGGGACACCCGCTCCTACAATGAGCAGTTCTTC.

This chain joins TRBV27 and TRBJ2-1, with 7 nucleotides matching TRBD2. CDR3 length: 12 amino acids. With V trimmed by 10 bases and J by 0 bases, 0 bases remained unmatched. Germline loops: CDR1 MNHEY, CDR2 SMNVEV (reference sequence). CDR3 residues: CATGGSYNEQFF. The CDR3, as DNA: TGTGCCACGGGGGGCTCCTACAATGAGCAGTTCTTC.

This clone was counted a single time. The V and J genes are TRBV29-1 and TRBJ1-1; no clear D gene. Deletions cut 4 bases from V and 5 bases from J, with 14 bases between. This CDR3 has 13 amino acids. Germline-derived CDR1 and CDR2 are SQVTM and ANQGSEA. CDR3 coding DNA: TGCAGCGTTGGAAGGAGTGCGCGGACTGAAGCTTTCTTT. Translated, it gives CSVGRSARTEAFF.

V gene TRBV28 combines with J gene TRBJ2-7; 7 nucleotides line up with TRBD1. Germline V gene sequence: CDR1 MDHEN, CDR2 SYDVKM. CDR3 length: 13 amino acids. V lost 5 bases, J lost 9 bases, and 10 bases stayed unmatched. The CDR3 nucleotides are TGTGCCAGCAGTACCCCGGGACAGCCGACGCAGTACTTC. Translated, it gives CASSTPGQPTQYF.